Listed below are T cell receptor beta chains from one sample, sequenced in a study of blood T cell repertoires in COVID-19. Repertoires were generated with immunoSEQ multiplex PCR, while TCRdb's copy carries only in-frame clones and drops some. Of 240,000 or so clones in the sample, 86% were seen once. What was sequenced was peripheral blood. The receptor set was obtained from a man at least 80 years old with acute or convalescent COVID-19. CDR3s include the opening cysteine and the closing phenylalanine or tryptophan. Each record gives: V gene, D gene, CDR3 length, J gene, clone size, CDR3 protein, CDR3 DNA. The D gene is left open where the match is weak. Size is omitted from some rows. Given values are once, few, many or a class for expanded clones.

TRBV2	-	14	TRBJ1-1	few	CASSEQGMNTEAFF	TGTGCCAGCAGTGAACAGGGGATGAACACTGAAGCTTTCTTT
TRBV6-2/TRBV6-3	-	16	TRBJ2-4	-	CASSYSGAIAKNIQYF	TGTGCCAGCAGTTACTCGGGGGCTATAGCCAAAAACATTCAGTACTTC
TRBV7-9	TRBD1	11	TRBJ1-1	-	CASQGDTEAFF	TGTGCCTCACAGGGGGACACTGAAGCTTTCTTT
TRBV7-2	TRBD1	14	TRBJ1-2	-	CASSLGTGGPGYTF	TGTGCCAGCAGCTTAGGAACAGGGGGCCCTGGCTACACCTTC
TRBV6-5	-	14	TRBJ1-1	-	CASRQGFRGTEAFF	TGTGCCAGCAGGCAGGGATTCCGAGGCACTGAAGCTTTCTTT
TRBV9	TRBD1	17	TRBJ1-1	-	CASSPLGRAGQGTEAFF	TGTGCCAGCAGCCCACTAGGGCGCGCGGGACAGGGAACTGAAGCTTTCTTT
TRBV12-3/TRBV12-4	-	13	TRBJ1-5	-	CASRPSGSQPQHF	TGTGCCAGCAGGCCGTCGGGTAGTCAGCCCCAGCATTTT
TRBV2	TRBD1	13	TRBJ1-6	-	CAGQEGARSPLHF	TGTGCCGGGCAGGAGGGGGCTAGGTCACCCCTCCACTTT
TRBV18	-	18	TRBJ2-1	-	CASSPPSLGVGAVNEQFF	TGTGCCAGCTCACCACCCTCGTTGGGCGTCGGCGCCGTCAATGAGCAGTTCTTC
TRBV6-1	-	13	TRBJ1-2	-	CASSEVNRDGYTF	TGTGCCAGCAGTGAAGTGAACAGGGATGGCTACACCTTC
TRBV5-1	TRBD1	14	TRBJ2-5	few	CASGGQGGQETQYF	TGCGCCAGCGGCGGACAGGGAGGCCAAGAGACCCAGTACTTC
TRBV7-2	-	15	TRBJ2-1	-	CASSLVFEIASEQFF	TGTGCCAGCAGCTTAGTTTTTGAGATAGCGAGTGAGCAGTTCTTC
TRBV7-2	TRBD2	15	TRBJ2-1	-	CASSLAWGGYNEQFF	TGTGCCAGCAGCTTAGCGTGGGGGGGCTACAATGAGCAGTTCTTC
TRBV28	-	13	TRBJ1-1	once	CASSVPGRTEAFF	TGTGCCAGCAGTGTACCAGGGAGGACTGAAGCTTTCTTT
TRBV19	TRBD1	15	TRBJ2-2	-	CASWIGTGSTGELFF	TGTGCCAGTTGGATAGGGACAGGGAGCACCGGGGAGCTGTTTTTT
TRBV11-2	TRBD1	17	TRBJ1-5	-	CASSSTNRGGINQPQHF	TGTGCCAGCAGCTCCACCAACAGGGGGGGGATTAATCAGCCCCAGCATTTT
TRBV28	-	13	TRBJ2-3	-	CASTPSGGGTQYF	TGTGCCAGCACGCCGTCTGGAGGAGGTACGCAGTATTTT
TRBV6-5	-	14	TRBJ2-2	-	CASIGRTHTGELFF	TGTGCCAGCATTGGCAGGACTCACACCGGGGAGCTGTTTTTT
TRBV11-3	TRBD1	14	TRBJ1-6	-	CASSSGQANSPLHF	TGTGCCAGCAGCTCGGGACAGGCAAATTCACCCCTCCACTTT
TRBV11-1	TRBD2	14	TRBJ2-1	-	CASSKTSGYNEQFF	TGTGCCAGCAGCAAGACTAGCGGTTACAATGAGCAGTTCTTC
TRBV11-2	TRBD1	17	TRBJ2-7	-	CASSLGPTGALGYEQYF	TGTGCCAGCAGCTTAGGCCCGACAGGGGCTCTGGGCTACGAGCAGTACTTC
TRBV28	TRBD1	15	TRBJ1-5	-	CASSHRGQDNQPQHF	TGTGCCAGCAGCCACAGGGGACAAGACAATCAGCCCCAGCATTTT
TRBV3-1/TRBV3-2	-	14	TRBJ1-4	-	CASSHRRPNEKLFF	TGTGCCAGCAGTCACAGACGGCCTAATGAAAAACTGTTTTTT
TRBV2	-	14	TRBJ1-1	-	CASDRPPSFPEAFF	TGTGCCAGTGACAGGCCCCCTAGTTTCCCTGAAGCTTTCTTT
TRBV19	-	16	TRBJ1-2	-	CASSTPSAGVLYGYTF	TGTGCCAGTAGTACCCCCTCGGCAGGGGTCCTCTATGGCTACACCTTC
TRBV7-3	-	15	TRBJ2-5	-	CASSLGGGSGETQYF	TGTGCCAGCAGCTTAGGGGGCGGGAGTGGAGAGACCCAGTACTTC
TRBV29-1	TRBD2	13	TRBJ2-7	few	CSVGAGGTYEQYF	TGCAGCGTGGGAGCGGGAGGGACCTACGAGCAGTACTTC
TRBV12-3/TRBV12-4	-	12	TRBJ1-1	-	CASQGLSTEAFF	TGTGCCAGCCAGGGCCTGAGCACTGAAGCTTTCTTT
TRBV6-5	-	12	TRBJ1-2	-	CAALSSGYGYTF	TGTGCCGCCCTTAGTTCGGGTTACGGCTACACCTTC
TRBV3-1/TRBV3-2	TRBD1	14	TRBJ2-7	-	CASRSGTGTYEQYF	TGTGCCAGCAGGTCCGGGACAGGAACCTACGAGCAGTACTTC
TRBV5-1	-	15	TRBJ1-2	-	CASSSRSGEQGGYTF	TGCGCCAGCAGCTCCCGCTCCGGTGAGCAGGGAGGCTACACCTTC
TRBV7-2	-	16	TRBJ2-1	-	CASSFHRDPSYNEQFF	TGTGCCAGCAGCTTTCACAGGGACCCCTCCTACAATGAGCAGTTCTTC
TRBV10-3	-	15	TRBJ1-4	-	CAISRDFNSNEKLFF	TGTGCCATCAGCCGGGACTTCAATTCTAATGAAAAACTGTTTTTT
TRBV5-6	TRBD2	15	TRBJ2-7	once	CASTSLGGSSYEQYF	TGTGCCAGCACGAGCCTCGGGGGGAGCTCCTACGAGCAGTACTTC
TRBV6-5	-	14	TRBJ2-6	-	CASKTLAGANVLTF	TGTGCCAGCAAGACTCTAGCTGGGGCCAACGTCCTGACTTTC
TRBV28	TRBD1	15	TRBJ1-4	-	CASSFGDRGREKLFF	TGTGCCAGCAGTTTTGGGGACAGGGGACGTGAAAAACTGTTTTTT
TRBV27	TRBD1	14	TRBJ1-5	-	CASSSGGPNEPQHF	TGTGCCAGCAGTTCAGGGGGCCCCAACGAGCCCCAGCATTTT
TRBV9	-	13	TRBJ2-3	-	CASSVAPGDTQYF	TGTGCCAGCAGCGTAGCCCCAGGGGATACGCAGTATTTT
TRBV19	TRBD2	21	TRBJ2-3	-	CASSIDLAGTSGRRGTDTQYF	TGTGCCAGTAGTATAGACCTGGCCGGGACTAGCGGGAGAAGGGGCACAGATACGCAGTATTTT
TRBV28	-	13	TRBJ1-2	-	CASSFQANYGYTF	TGTGCCAGCAGTTTCCAGGCTAACTATGGCTACACCTTC
TRBV18	TRBD1	13	TRBJ1-2	-	CASSPKTGSGYTF	TGTGCCAGCTCACCCAAGACAGGGTCCGGCTACACCTTC
TRBV28	-	15	TRBJ2-7	-	CASSARATRGYEQYF	TGTGCCAGCAGTGCCCGGGCCACCAGGGGTTACGAGCAGTACTTC
TRBV19	TRBD1	16	TRBJ1-3	-	CASTPGQVPSGNTIYF	TGTGCCAGTACCCCAGGACAGGTACCATCTGGAAACACCATATATTTT
TRBV9	TRBD1	15	TRBJ1-6	-	CATGQGSSYNSPLHF	TGTGCCACAGGACAGGGGAGCTCCTATAATTCACCCCTCCACTTT
TRBV27	TRBD1	18	TRBJ1-6	-	CASSLGTGTGGEGSPLHF	TGTGCCAGCAGTTTAGGGACCGGGACAGGGGGGGAAGGTTCACCCCTCCACTTT
TRBV19	-	14	TRBJ1-2	-	CASRPRSTGYGYTF	TGTGCCAGTAGACCGCGGTCTACTGGCTATGGCTACACCTTC
TRBV5-1	-	17	TRBJ2-6	few	CASSPYWTASGANVLTF	TGCGCCAGCAGCCCGTATTGGACAGCCTCTGGGGCCAACGTCCTGACTTTC
TRBV24-1	-	15	TRBJ2-2	-	CATSVTGTNTGELFF	TGTGCCACCAGTGTTACAGGGACGAACACCGGGGAGCTGTTTTTT